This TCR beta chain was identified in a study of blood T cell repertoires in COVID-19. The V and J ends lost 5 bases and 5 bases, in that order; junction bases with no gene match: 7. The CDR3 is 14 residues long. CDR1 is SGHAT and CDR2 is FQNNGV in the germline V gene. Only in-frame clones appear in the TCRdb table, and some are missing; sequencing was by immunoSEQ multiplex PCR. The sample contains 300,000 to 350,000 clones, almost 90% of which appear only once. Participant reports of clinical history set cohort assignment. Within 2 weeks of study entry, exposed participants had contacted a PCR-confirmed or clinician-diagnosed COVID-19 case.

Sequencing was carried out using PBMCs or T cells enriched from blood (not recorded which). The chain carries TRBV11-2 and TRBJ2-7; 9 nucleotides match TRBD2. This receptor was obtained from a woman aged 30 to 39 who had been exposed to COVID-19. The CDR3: CASSASGRRNEQYF. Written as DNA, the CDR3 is TGTGCCAGCAGCGCCAGCGGGAGGAGAAACGAGCAGTACTTC.